Each of the 17 T cell receptor beta chains below was sequenced from the same sample in a study of beta chain features in type 1 diabetes. Expressed TCRB transcripts were sequenced after all isolated RNA was converted to cDNA. This table comes from immunoSEQ multiplex PCR, and its TCRdb copy is limited to in-frame clones, with some not included. The sample shows about 360,000 clones, over 9.5% of them seen only once. Sequencing was carried out using naive CD4+ T cells from blood. The receptor set was obtained from a man younger than 35 in good health.

V gene TRBV4-3 combines with J gene TRBJ1-1; D is ambiguous. Trimming removed 0 bases from V and 2 bases from J, with 7 bases in between. The germline gives CDR1 LGHNA, CDR2 YSLEER. This CDR3 spans 14 amino acids. The CDR3 spells CASSQDYGNTEAFF. The CDR3 DNA is TGCGCCAGCAGCCAAGATTACGGTAACACTGAAGCTTTCTTT.

This clone was found a few times. This rearrangement joins TRBV6-4 to TRBJ2-1; possible D gene TRBD1, 5 bases. Germline V gene lookup returns CDR1 MRHNA and CDR2 SNTAGT. Trimming took 3 bases from V and 7 from J, leaving 10 bases between them. CDR3 length: 13 amino acids. CDR3 residues: CASSEGQGNEQFF. The CDR3, as DNA: TGTGCCAGCAGTGAAGGGCAGGGTAATGAGCAGTTCTTC.

This clone was detected only a few times. The V gene is TRBV6-6, the J gene TRBJ1-5; D remains unclear. CDR1 is MNHNY, CDR2 SVGAGI, per germline (reference sequence). This CDR3 spans 15 amino acids. The ends were cut back, 5 bases at V and 0 bases at J, with 11 bases in the middle. The chain's CDR3 is CASSPPGDSNQPQHF. CDR3 in DNA: TGTGCCAGCAGTCCCCCCGGGGATAGCAATCAGCCCCAGCATTTT.

This clone was seen a few times. The chain combines TRBV7-2 with TRBJ2-3; the D gene is possibly TRBD2 (5 bases). The germline gives CDR1 SGHTA, CDR2 FQGNSA. V lost 3 bases, J lost 6 bases, and 10 bases lay in between. The CDR3 loop spans 13 amino acids. CDR3 loop: CASSLGDWDTQYF. CDR3 nucleotide sequence: TGTGCCAGCAGCTTGGGAGATTGGGATACGCAGTATTTT.

The chain uses TRBV7-2 and TRBJ2-2; a weak D match, TRBD2 (6 bases). The germline V gene has CDR1 SGHTA and CDR2 FQGNSA. This CDR3 has 13 residues. V was shortened by 5 bases and J by 3 bases, with 7 bases between the two germline ends. For the CDR3, the DNA is TGTGCCAGCAGCCGGAGGGACACCGGGGAGCTGTTTTTT. The encoded protein is CASSRRDTGELFF. Drawing the rest from reference TRBV7-2 and TRBJ2-2, the complete variable domain is GAGVSQSPSNKVTEKGKDVELRCDPISGHTALYWYRQSLGQGLEFLIYFQGNSAPDKSGLPSDRFSAERTGGSVSTLTIQRTQQEDSAVYLCASSRRDTGELFFGEGSRLTVL.

This clone has more than one count but fewer than ten. The chain carries TRBV30 and TRBJ2-1; D might be TRBD1 (5 bases). The CDR3 totals 14 residues. The germline gives CDR1 GTSNPN, CDR2 SVGIG (reference sequence). V shed 3 bases and J shed 9 bases, with 18 bases lying between them. The CDR3, as DNA: TGTGCCTGGAGAAATATTGGTCAGGGTGGTGAGCAGTTCTTC. Its protein is CAWRNIGQGGEQFF.

The J gene is TRBJ1-2, the V gene TRBV7-9, with 9 bases matching TRBD1. V was clipped by 7 bases and J by 4 bases; unmatched bases: 4. This CDR3 is built from 13 residues. Germline V gene sequence: CDR1 SEHNR, CDR2 FQNEAQ (reference sequence). In DNA form, the CDR3 reads TGTGCCAGCAACCGACAGGGGGTCTATGGCTACACCTTC. As protein: CASNRQGVYGYTF.

This clone was detected only a few times. The chain has TRBV7-3 and TRBJ2-7; D gene uncertain. Trimming pared 1 base from V and 2 bases from J, leaving 12 bases between. The germline CDR1 and CDR2 sequences are SGHTA and FQGTGA. This CDR3 is 15 amino acids long. Written as DNA, the CDR3 is TGTGCCAGCAGCTTAATGGGCAGGCTACCCTACGAGCAGTACTTC. Protein: CASSLMGRLPYEQYF.

The chain is built from TRBV21-1 and TRBJ2-1; the table's D call of TRBD2 was not tested on the DNA. TRBV21-1 is tagged as a pseudogene. This CDR3 is built from 17 residues. The CDR3 bases are TGTGCCAGCAGCGATCCTCTGGGGCTAGCGGGGACCAATGAGCAGTTCTTC. Its translation: CASSDPLGLAGTNEQFF.

The rearrangement links TRBV5-1 to TRBJ1-2; 12 bases agree with TRBD1. The CDR3 has 16 residues. Looked up from germline, CDR1 is SGHRS and CDR2 is YFSETQ. V shed 4 bases, J shed 3 bases, and the junction held 7 bases outside the gene matches. CDR3: CASSPGTGGADYGYTF. The CDR3, as DNA: TGCGCCAGCAGCCCGGGGACAGGGGGCGCGGACTATGGCTACACCTTC.

This clone came up a few times. The chain employs TRBV7-2 and TRBJ2-3; D may be TRBD1 (5 bases). V shed 1 base and J shed 0 bases, with 11 bases lying between them. Germline assignment: CDR1 SGHTA and CDR2 FQGNSA. The CDR3 loop spans 16 amino acids. This CDR3 is CASSLERGTSTDTQYF. The CDR3 nucleotides read TGTGCCAGCAGCTTAGAAAGGGGAACTAGCACAGATACGCAGTATTTT.

This clone was counted a few times. This chain joins TRBV5-6 and TRBJ2-7; 10 bases map to TRBD1. The germline V gene has CDR1 SGHDT and CDR2 YYEEEE. The ends lost 6 bases at V and 0 bases at J; junction bases unmatched: 6. This CDR3 has 15 residues. The CDR3 is CASKSRDRGSYEQYF. In nucleotides, the CDR3 is TGTGCCAGCAAGAGCCGGGACAGGGGCTCCTACGAGCAGTACTTC.

V gene TRBV7-2 combines with J gene TRBJ2-7; D may be TRBD1 (5 bases). Germline assignment: CDR1 SGHTA and CDR2 FQGNSA. Trimming cost V 5 bases and J 3 bases, with 14 bases left between them. The CDR3 contains 14 residues. CDR3 protein: CASSQSRDSYEQYF. CDR3 in DNA: TGTGCCAGCAGCCAAAGTAGAGACAGCTACGAGCAGTACTTC.

This clone has only a few counts. CDR3 amino acids: CASSGPGGDTDTQYF. The CDR3 DNA sequence: TGTGCCAGCAGTGGACCCGGGGGGGACACAGATACGCAGTATTTT. This chain links TRBV2 with TRBJ2-3, with 8 positions matching TRBD2. V gave up 4 bases and J gave up 2 bases; unmatched junction bases: 5. Germline loops: CDR1 SNHLY, CDR2 FYNNEI. The length of the CDR3 is 15 residues.

This clone was seen a handful of times. The chain uses TRBV7-6 and TRBJ2-1, with 10 bases lining up with TRBD2. The CDR3 is 16 residues long. From germline, CDR1 is SGHVS and CDR2 FNYEAQ. Losses at the gene ends were 2 bases for V and 9 bases for J; bases not matched to a gene: 10. CDR3 nucleotides: TGTGCCAGCAGCTTATTAGTGCTAGCGGGAGTTGGTGAGCAGTTCTTC. Residues: CASSLLVLAGVGEQFF.

A few counts support this clone. The rearrangement links TRBV18 to TRBJ2-7, with TRBD1 matching 9 bases. V lost 5 bases to trimming and J lost 5 bases; unmatched junction nucleotides: 10. The CDR3 contains 15 residues. Germline CDR1 KGHSH, CDR2 LQKENI. As DNA, the CDR3 is TGTGCCAGCTCAACAACCGGGACAGGGCGCGACGAGCAGTACTTC. Amino acid sequence: CASSTTGTGRDEQYF.

This clone was found a few times. CDR3 sequence reads: CASSLIASQVYGYTF. The DNA for the CDR3 is TGTGCCAGCAGCTTAATTGCGTCACAGGTCTATGGCTACACCTTC. V and J are TRBV7-8 and TRBJ1-2; tentative D call: TRBD1 (5 bases). Germline V gives CDR1 SGHVS, CDR2 FQNEAQ. The CDR3 covers 15 residues. The V and J ends lost 2 bases and 4 bases respectively, with 14 bases between them.